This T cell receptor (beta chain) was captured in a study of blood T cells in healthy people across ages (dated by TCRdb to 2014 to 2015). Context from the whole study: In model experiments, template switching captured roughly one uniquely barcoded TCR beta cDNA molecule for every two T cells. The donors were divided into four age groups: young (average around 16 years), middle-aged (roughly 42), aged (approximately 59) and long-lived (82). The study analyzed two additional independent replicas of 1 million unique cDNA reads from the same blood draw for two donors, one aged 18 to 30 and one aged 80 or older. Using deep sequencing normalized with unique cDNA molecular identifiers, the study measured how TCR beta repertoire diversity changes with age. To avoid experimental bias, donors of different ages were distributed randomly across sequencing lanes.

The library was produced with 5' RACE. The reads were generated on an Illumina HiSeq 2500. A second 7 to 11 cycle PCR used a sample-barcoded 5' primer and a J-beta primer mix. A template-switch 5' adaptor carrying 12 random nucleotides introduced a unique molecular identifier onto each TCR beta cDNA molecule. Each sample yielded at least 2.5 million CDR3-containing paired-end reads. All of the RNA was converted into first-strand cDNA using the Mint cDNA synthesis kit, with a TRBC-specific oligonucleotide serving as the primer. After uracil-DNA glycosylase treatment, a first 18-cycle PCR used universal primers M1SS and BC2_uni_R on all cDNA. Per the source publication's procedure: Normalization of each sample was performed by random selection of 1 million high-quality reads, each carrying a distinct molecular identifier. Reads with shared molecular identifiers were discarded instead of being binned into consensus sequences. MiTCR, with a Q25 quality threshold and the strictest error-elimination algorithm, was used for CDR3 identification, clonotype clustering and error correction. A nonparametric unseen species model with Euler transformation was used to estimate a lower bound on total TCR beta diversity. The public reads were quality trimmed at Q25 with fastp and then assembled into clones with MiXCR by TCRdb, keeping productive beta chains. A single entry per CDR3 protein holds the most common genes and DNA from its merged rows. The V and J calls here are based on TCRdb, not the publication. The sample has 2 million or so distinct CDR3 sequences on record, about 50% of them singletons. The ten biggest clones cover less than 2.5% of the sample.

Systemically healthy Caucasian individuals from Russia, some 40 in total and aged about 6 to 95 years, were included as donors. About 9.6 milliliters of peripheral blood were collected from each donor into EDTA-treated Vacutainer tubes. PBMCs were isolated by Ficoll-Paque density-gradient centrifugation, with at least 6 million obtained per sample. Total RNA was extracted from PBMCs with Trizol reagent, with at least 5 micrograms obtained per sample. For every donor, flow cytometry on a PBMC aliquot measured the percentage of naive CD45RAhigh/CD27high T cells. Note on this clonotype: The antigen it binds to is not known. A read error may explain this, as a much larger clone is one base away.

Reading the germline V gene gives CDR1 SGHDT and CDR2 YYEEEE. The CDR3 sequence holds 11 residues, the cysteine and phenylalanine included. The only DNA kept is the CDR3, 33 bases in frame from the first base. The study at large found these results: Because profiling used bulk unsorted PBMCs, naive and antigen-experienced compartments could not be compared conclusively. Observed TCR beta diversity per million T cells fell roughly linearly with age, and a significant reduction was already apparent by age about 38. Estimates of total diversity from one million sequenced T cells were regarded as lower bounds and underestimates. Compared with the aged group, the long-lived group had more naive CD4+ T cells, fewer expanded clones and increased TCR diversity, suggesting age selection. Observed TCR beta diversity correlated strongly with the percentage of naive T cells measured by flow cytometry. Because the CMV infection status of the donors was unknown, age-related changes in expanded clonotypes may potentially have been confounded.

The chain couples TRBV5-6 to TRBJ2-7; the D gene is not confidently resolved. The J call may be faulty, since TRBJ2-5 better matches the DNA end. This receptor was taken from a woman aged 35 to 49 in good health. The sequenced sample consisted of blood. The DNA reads TGTGTCAGCAGCTTGTTCGAGACCCAGTACTTC. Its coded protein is CVSSLFETQYF.